These T cell receptor beta chains were read from a single sample in a study of T cell changes during pregnancy in multiple sclerosis. Only in-frame clones appear in the TCRdb table, and some are missing; sequencing was by immunoSEQ multiplex PCR. The data show 95,000 to 100,000 clones, about 91% seen once. The material sequenced was peripheral blood, taken after pregnancy. Receptors were obtained from a female donor in good health, enrolled as a control in a pregnancy study. CDR3s include the opening cysteine and the closing phenylalanine or tryptophan. A D gene is named only where the DNA matches it firmly. Rows give clone size only sometimes, using once, few, many, or a class for an expanded clone.

V gene,D gene,clone size,J gene,CDR3 protein,CDR3 DNA
TRBV7-2,TRBD1,-,TRBJ2-7,CASSFSPGTVRYEQYF,TGTGCCAGCAGCTTTTCACCCGGGACAGTTCGCTACGAGCAGTACTTC
TRBV9,TRBD1,-,TRBJ1-2,CASSATGGAPYGYTF,TGTGCCAGCAGCGCGACAGGGGGCGCTCCCTATGGCTACACCTTC
TRBV7-8,TRBD2,-,TRBJ2-7,CASSLVSGSSYEQYF,TGTGCCAGCAGCTTAGTTAGCGGGAGTTCCTACGAGCAGTACTTC
TRBV27,-,once,TRBJ1-2,CASSRQGFYGYTF,TGTGCCAGCAGTCGGCAGGGGTTCTATGGCTACACCTTC
TRBV27,TRBD2,-,TRBJ2-1,CASSLVSLAGYHEQFF,TGTGCCAGCAGTTTAGTATCTCTAGCGGGATATCATGAGCAGTTCTTC
TRBV2,-,few,TRBJ1-1,CASRRGTEAFF,TGTGCCAGCAGGAGGGGGACTGAAGCTTTCTTT
TRBV10-3,-,-,TRBJ2-3,CAITMDWGPGDTQYF,TGTGCCATCACCATGGACTGGGGGCCTGGGGATACGCAGTATTTT
TRBV28,-,-,TRBJ2-5,CASSEEEETQYF,TGTGCCAGCAGTGAGGAGGAAGAGACCCAGTACTTC
TRBV28,-,few,TRBJ2-7,CATRTQVGGEQYF,TGTGCCACCCGTACCCAGGTGGGTGGCGAGCAGTACTTC
TRBV27,-,-,TRBJ1-5,CASQHRKGGNQPQHF,TGTGCCAGCCAACACAGGAAAGGGGGCAATCAGCCCCAGCATTTT
TRBV19,TRBD2,-,TRBJ2-7,CASSISGTSGSYYEQYF,TGTGCCAGTAGTATCTCCGGGACTAGCGGGAGTTACTACGAGCAGTACTTC
TRBV7-9,-,-,TRBJ2-7,CASSDGGTARQQYF,TGTGCCAGCAGCGACGGTGGGACTGCTAGGCAGCAGTACTTC
TRBV6-1,-,-,TRBJ2-3,CASTPRVNTDTQYF,TGTGCCAGCACCCCCCGTGTTAACACAGATACGCAGTATTTT
TRBV5-6,TRBD2,-,TRBJ2-7,CASSTRLAGEGSYEQYF,TGTGCCAGCAGCACCCGACTAGCGGGAGAGGGGTCCTACGAGCAGTACTTC
TRBV7-9,-,once,TRBJ2-7,CASSSSTGTYEQYF,TGTGCCAGCAGCTCCTCGACAGGAACCTACGAGCAGTACTTC
TRBV27,TRBD1,-,TRBJ1-1,CASAGGTEAFF,TGTGCCAGTGCAGGGGGGACTGAAGCTTTCTTT
TRBV19,TRBD1,-,TRBJ1-2,CASSTGTGDGYTF,TGTGCCAGTAGTACCGGGACAGGGGATGGCTACACCTTC
TRBV19,-,-,TRBJ2-6,CASSFAGANVLTF,TGTGCCAGTAGCTTTGCTGGGGCCAACGTCCTGACTTTC
TRBV7-9,TRBD1,-,TRBJ1-4,CASSLRTGLNEKLFF,TGTGCCAGCAGTTTGCGGACAGGCCTTAATGAAAAACTGTTTTTT
TRBV6-4,-,once,TRBJ1-5,CASSTGSNQPQHF,TGTGCCAGCAGTACAGGGTCCAATCAGCCCCAGCATTTT
TRBV30,TRBD1,-,TRBJ1-2,CAWSSITGGNYGYTF,TGTGCCTGGTCCAGTATTACAGGGGGGAACTATGGCTACACCTTC
TRBV5-1,TRBD1,-,TRBJ2-2,CASSPAGTGGTGELFF,TGCGCCAGCAGCCCGGCGGGGACAGGGGGGACCGGGGAGCTGTTTTTT
TRBV27,TRBD1,-,TRBJ2-1,CASSLPGQGRDEQFF,TGTGCCAGCAGTTTACCGGGACAGGGGAGGGATGAGCAGTTCTTC
TRBV28,TRBD2,few,TRBJ2-1,CASSPGGILYEQFF,TGTGCCAGCAGTCCGGGAGGTATTCTTTATGAGCAGTTCTTC
TRBV28,-,-,TRBJ1-2,CASSLPDKNYGYTF,TGTGCCAGCAGTCTACCAGACAAGAACTATGGCTACACCTTC
TRBV28,TRBD1,-,TRBJ2-7,CASSHRDRATYEQYF,TGTGCCAGCAGTCACCGGGACAGGGCGACCTACGAGCAGTACTTC
TRBV19,TRBD1,once,TRBJ2-2,CASSHGPGQGISGELFF,TGTGCCAGTAGTCACGGGCCGGGACAGGGGATCTCCGGGGAGCTGTTTTTT
TRBV18,-,-,TRBJ1-5,CASSPLGTGGSSNQPQHF,TGTGCCAGCTCACCCCTAGGAACAGGCGGGAGTAGCAATCAGCCCCAGCATTTT
TRBV5-1,TRBD2,-,TRBJ2-3,CASSLGAGGPGTDTQYF,TGCGCCAGCAGCTTGGGGGCGGGAGGCCCGGGCACAGATACGCAGTATTTT
TRBV19,-,-,TRBJ2-7,CASSPAGSSYEQYF,TGTGCCAGTAGTCCGGCGGGGAGCTCCTACGAGCAGTACTTC
TRBV5-1,TRBD1,once,TRBJ1-3,CASSGGDSSGNTIYF,TGCGCCAGCAGCGGTGGGGACAGCTCTGGAAACACCATATATTTT
TRBV19,-,-,TRBJ2-7,CASSIRGTDEQYF,TGTGCCAGTAGTATTCGGGGGACGGACGAGCAGTACTTC
TRBV11-2,TRBD1,-,TRBJ2-1,CASSLGQGVVGEQFF,TGTGCCAGCAGCTTAGGACAGGGTGTCGTGGGTGAGCAGTTCTTC
TRBV11-2,TRBD1,-,TRBJ2-7,CASRKPGTGWYEQYF,TGTGCCAGCAGAAAACCCGGGACAGGGTGGTACGAGCAGTACTTC
TRBV14,-,-,TRBJ1-3,CASSQDSTGIGTIYF,TGTGCCAGCAGCCAAGACTCGACAGGAATAGGCACCATATATTTT
TRBV28,TRBD2,-,TRBJ2-5,CASSPGTSGSPKTQYF,TGTGCCAGCAGTCCCGGGACTAGCGGGAGCCCTAAGACCCAGTACTTC
TRBV11-1,-,-,TRBJ2-1,CASSRSLSYQSRQFF,TGTGCCAGCAGCCGTTCGTTGTCCTACCAATCACGGCAGTTCTTC
TRBV7-6,TRBD2,-,TRBJ2-1,CASSPLLAGTFNEQFF,TGTGCCAGCAGCCCTCTCCTAGCGGGCACATTCAATGAGCAGTTCTTC
TRBV6-6,TRBD1,-,TRBJ1-5,CASSPGTGANQPQHF,TGTGCCAGCAGCCCAGGGACAGGAGCCAATCAGCCCCAGCATTTT
TRBV6-1,TRBD2,-,TRBJ2-1,CASNLLAGGPVEQFF,TGTGCCAGCAACTTACTAGCGGGAGGGCCGGTTGAGCAGTTCTTC
TRBV2,-,once,TRBJ2-1,CAGSEGLALGNEQFF,TGTGCCGGCAGTGAAGGGTTAGCTCTGGGCAATGAGCAGTTCTTC
TRBV7-9,-,-,TRBJ1-2,CASSRGLGAGNYGYTF,TGTGCCAGCAGCCGGGGCCTGGGGGCCGGGAACTATGGCTACACCTTC
TRBV7-8,TRBD1,once,TRBJ2-6,CASRGTGTEISGANVLTF,TGTGCCAGCCGGGGAACGGGGACAGAGATCTCTGGGGCCAACGTCCTGACTTTC
TRBV11-3,-,-,TRBJ2-7,CASSVAGDYEQYF,TGTGCCAGCAGCGTGGCAGGCGACTACGAGCAGTACTTC
TRBV25-1,-,-,TRBJ1-4,CASSETGIEEKLFF,TGTGCCAGCAGTGAAACAGGGATCGAGGAAAAACTGTTTTTT
TRBV5-8,TRBD1,-,TRBJ2-7,CASSLRTGMDYEQYF,TGTGCCAGCAGCTTGCGGACAGGGATGGACTACGAGCAGTACTTC
TRBV9,TRBD2,-,TRBJ2-1,CASSERLAGNEQFF,TGTGCCAGCAGCGAGAGACTAGCGGGGAATGAGCAGTTCTTC
TRBV21-1,-,-,TRBJ1-5,CASRLEDSRNQPQHF,TGTGCCAGCAGATTAGAGGACAGCCGCAATCAGCCCCAGCATTTT
TRBV9,TRBD1,-,TRBJ1-2,CASSPTTGDGYTF,TGTGCCAGCAGCCCAACTACAGGGGACGGCTACACCTTC
TRBV7-9,TRBD2,-,TRBJ2-5,CASSLKATSAQETQYF,TGTGCCAGCAGCCTCAAAGCGACTAGCGCCCAAGAGACCCAGTACTTC
TRBV2,-,-,TRBJ2-7,CATSSASRYEQYF,TGTGCCACCTCTAGCGCCTCTAGGTACGAGCAGTACTTC